Below, 9 T cell receptor beta chains from the same sample are listed, as sequenced in a study of sequential checkpoint blockade in melanoma. The protocol was immunoSEQ multiplex PCR, while the TCRdb copy is restricted to in-frame clones and leaves out a portion. The table lists about 4,700 clones, 70% to 85% of them singletons. Regarding treatment: randomized to nivolumab then ipilimumab (arm A) or the reverse (arm B). Here the sequenced sample was CD8+ T cells sorted from blood (inferred from file names), taken from a patient given nivolumab and ipilimumab in sequence. These receptors originate from a human patient with melanoma. Some clones in this sample may be carry-over from other donors' samples.

This chain joins TRBV9 and TRBJ2-1; a weak D match, TRBD1 (5 bases). Germline V gives CDR1 SGDLS, CDR2 YYNGEE. V was pared by 3 bases and J by 0 bases, with 10 bases between. The CDR3 sequence is 15 residues long. CDR3 coding DNA: TGTGCCAGCAGCGCGCTAGGGGCCTCCTACAATGAGCAGTTCTTC. This encodes CASSALGASYNEQFF.

This chain uses TRBV9 with TRBJ2-7; TRBD1 aligns across 8 bases. The ends lost 4 bases at V and 0 bases at J; junction bases unmatched: 9. CDR1 and CDR2 from the germline V gene are SGDLS and YYNGEE. The CDR3 is 16 residues long. CDR3 sequence (DNA): TGTGCCAGCAGCTCTGATAGGGACAGGAGCTCCTACGAGCAGTACTTC. Translation gives CASSSDRDRSSYEQYF.

The V and J genes are TRBV9 and TRBJ1-4; tentatively, D is TRBD1 (6 bases). This CDR3 has 15 residues. Per the germline V gene, CDR1 is SGDLS and CDR2 is YYNGEE. The germline V and J ends were trimmed by 2 bases and 3 bases, with 11 bases remaining between them. The CDR3 loop reads CASSVGATANEKLFF. In DNA, the CDR3 is TGTGCCAGCAGCGTGGGGGCTACAGCTAATGAAAAACTGTTTTTT.

The chain recombines TRBV29-1 with TRBJ2-7; D is possibly TRBD1 (6 bases). The length of the CDR3 is 13 residues. The V end was cut by 1 base, the J end by 6 bases, with 13 bases between. CDR1 is SQVTM, CDR2 ANQGSEA, per germline. CDR3 in DNA: TGCAGCGTTGAAGGAAGGGGGAGAGGCGAGCAGTACTTC. Protein sequence: CSVEGRGRGEQYF.

V is TRBV19 and J is TRBJ2-1, with unresolved D. This CDR3 has 16 amino acids. Trimming took off 6 bases at V and 0 bases at J, with 15 bases between the two ends. The germline gives CDR1 LNHDA, CDR2 SQIVND (reference sequence). The CDR3 DNA sequence: TGTGCCAGTAGATTATCTCCAGCGAGCTCCTACAATGAGCAGTTCTTC. Translating it yields CASRLSPASSYNEQFF.

The CDR3 spells CASSPYRLDLTFAGELFF. In DNA, the CDR3 is TGTGCCAGCAGCCCCTACAGGCTGGATTTAACGTTCGCCGGGGAGCTGTTTTTT. This sequence joins TRBV7-2 and TRBJ2-2, with D possibly being TRBD1 (5 bases). Germline values: CDR1 SGHTA, CDR2 FQGNSA. V was shortened by 5 bases and J by 6 bases, with 25 bases between the two germline ends. The CDR3 extends over 18 amino acids.

V and J are TRBV10-3 and TRBJ1-2; D remains unclear. Germline-derived CDR1 and CDR2 are ENHRY and SYGVKD. The CDR3 sequence is 16 residues long. Trimming removed 0 bases from V and 4 bases from J, with 15 bases in between. DNA of the CDR3: TGTGCCATCAGTGAGTCGAGCGCGGCTCACTCCTATGGCTACACCTTC. Protein sequence: CAISESSAAHSYGYTF.

The gene calls are TRBV4-1 and TRBJ2-3; TRBD2 agrees at 9 bases. The J segment lost 2 bases and the V segment lost 0 bases, leaving 6 bases of the junction unmatched. The CDR3 totals 17 residues. Germline V gene data show CDR1 as MGHRA and CDR2 as YSYEKL. CDR3 DNA: TGCGCCAGCAGCCAAGAGGGTAGCGGGGGATTCACAGATACGCAGTATTTT. This translates into CASSQEGSGGFTDTQYF.

This rearrangement joins TRBV4-3 to TRBJ2-3, with D possibly matching TRBD2 (6 bases). Per the germline V gene, CDR1 is LGHNA and CDR2 is YSLEER. The CDR3 sequence is 15 residues long. The V gene lost 2 bases and the J gene lost 5 bases, with 14 bases spanning the gap. The CDR3 DNA is TGCGCCAGCAGCCAATCGGGGCTGGAGGGAGATACGCAGTATTTT. Residues: CASSQSGLEGDTQYF.